The sequence of this T cell receptor beta chain was determined in a study of glioma-infiltrating T cells after dendritic cell vaccination (dated by TCRdb to the mid-2010s). About the investigation overall: The cohort comprised approximately 15 glioblastoma patients from Phase I and II dendritic cell vaccination trials, 9 newly diagnosed and 6 with recurrent disease. Between the early 2000s and the early 2010s, patients were given autologous tumor lysate-pulsed dendritic cell vaccination. The vaccine consisted of monocyte-derived dendritic cells cultured about 7 days with IL-4 and GM-CSF, then pulsed overnight with autologous tumor lysate. Each patient got three intradermal injections of the dendritic cell vaccine, spaced at biweekly intervals, in the arm below the axilla. Tumor-infiltrating lymphocyte content was quantified and tumor and blood repertoires were compared in dendritic cell-vaccinated glioblastoma patients by deep sequencing of TCR beta CDR3 regions. Survival after dendritic cell vaccination was correlated with TCR sequencing metrics such as TIL content and the overlap between tumor and blood repertoires. What the work shows at the level of the full study, not this receptor alone: The cohort was small and heterogeneous, few patients had complete blood and tumor sets, and even fewer had initial-recurrent tumor pairs. The response model built on TCR overlap across three groups was characterized as speculative, with prospective validation still needed. Higher estimated pretreatment TIL content predicted longer time to progression and overall survival after dendritic cell vaccination. No direct relationship between TCR clonality and survival was found, suggesting that a diverse polyclonal response may matter.

This clone was seen a handful of times. Its antigen target is currently unknown. Per-base quality was not reported, and no clone a single base away is much larger than it. Deletion took 0 bases off V and 2 bases off J, with a span of 11 bases between the germline ends. There are 15 amino acids in the CDR3, from cysteine to phenylalanine inclusive. Just CDR3 DNA is preserved here, 45 bases in frame from base 1. The germline V gene encodes CDR1 SGDLS and CDR2 YYNGEE. TCRB CDR3 regions were amplified from about 2 ug genomic DNA, or all available DNA if less, using the immunoSEQ assay. The multiplex PCR relied on 60 forward primers for TCR V beta segments and 13 reverse primers for J beta segments. To estimate the number of reads per starting template, synthetic control templates were added to each sample at limiting dilution. Reads of 87 bp were generated by sequencing on the Illumina HiSeq System. On the study's bioinformatics: PCR and sequencing errors were removed by merging closely related sequences with a nearest neighbor algorithm. TCR overlap was defined as the percentage of unique tumor TCR beta sequences that were also found in the peripheral blood of the same patient. In its TCRdb copy, this immuneACCESS table keeps in-frame sequences only and misses some clones. Where compared with another copy, unresolved V genes explain less than half of these, and the others have no known cause. That table supplies the V and J calls and clone size; D and trimming were determined from the DNA. This sample is represented by around 60,000 clones; under 90% of them were singletons. The ten largest clones capture about 8.1% of the sample.

Explained via the paper, the time point label denotes: after dendritic cell vaccination, including at tumor progression/relapse. Patients were selected for having adequate residual fresh-frozen tumor tissue and more than two years of available survival data. None of the glioblastoma patients carried an isocitrate dehydrogenase mutation, although molecular status otherwise varied. PBMC were collected before vaccination, two weeks after the third vaccination, and at tumor progression if tumor progression occurred. The Qiagen DNeasy Blood extraction Kit was used to extract genomic DNA. This receptor was identified in a human donor with glioblastoma. The chain links TRBV9 with TRBJ2-5; possibly the D gene is TRBD1, per 7 matching bases. The sample here was blood, taken after dendritic cell vaccination. Here the CDR3 is given as CASSVVQGGQETQYF. The DNA is TGTGCCAGCAGCGTAGTCCAGGGGGGACAAGAGACCCAGTACTTC.